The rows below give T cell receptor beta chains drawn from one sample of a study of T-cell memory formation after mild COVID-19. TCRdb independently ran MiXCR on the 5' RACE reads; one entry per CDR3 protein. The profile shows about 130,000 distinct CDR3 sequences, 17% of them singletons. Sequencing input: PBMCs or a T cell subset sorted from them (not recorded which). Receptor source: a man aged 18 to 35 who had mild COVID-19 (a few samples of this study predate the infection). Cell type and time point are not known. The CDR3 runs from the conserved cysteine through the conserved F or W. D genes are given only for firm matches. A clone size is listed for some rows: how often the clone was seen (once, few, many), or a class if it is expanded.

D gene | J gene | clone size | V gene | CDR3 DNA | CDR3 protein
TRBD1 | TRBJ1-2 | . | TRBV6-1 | TGTGCCAGCATATCGGGGAAGACAGGGGCGGACTATGGCTACACCTTC | CASISGKTGADYGYTF
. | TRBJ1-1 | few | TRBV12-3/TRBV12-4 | TGTGCCAGCAGTCCTCCGGGACGGATGAACACTGAAGCTTTCTTT | CASSPPGRMNTEAFF
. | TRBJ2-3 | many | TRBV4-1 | TGCGCCAGCAGCCAAGAGTCACTACCAAGCACAGATACGCAGTATTTT | CASSQESLPSTDTQYF
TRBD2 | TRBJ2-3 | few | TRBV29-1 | TGCAGCGTTGAAGATAAGCGGGGTGGGCAGTATTTT | CSVEDKRGGQYF
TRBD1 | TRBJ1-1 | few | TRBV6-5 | TGTGCCAGCAGTACCGGACAGGGGGCGGTCACTGAAGCTTTCTTT | CASSTGQGAVTEAFF
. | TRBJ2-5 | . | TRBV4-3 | TGCGCCAGCAGCCAAGAGATGGATCGGGAGACCCAGTACTTC | CASSQEMDRETQYF
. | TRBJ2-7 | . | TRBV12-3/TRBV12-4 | TGTGCCAGCAGTTCAGGGAGCTCCTACGAGCAGTACTTC | CASSSGSSYEQYF
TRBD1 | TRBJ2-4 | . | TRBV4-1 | TGCGCCAGCAGCTGGCCCGGGACAGCCTCTGACATTCAGTACTTC | CASSWPGTASDIQYF
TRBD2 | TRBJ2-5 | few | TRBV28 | TGTGCCAGCAGTTTTCGGGGACTAGCGGGGTTGGAGACCCAGTACTTC | CASSFRGLAGLETQYF
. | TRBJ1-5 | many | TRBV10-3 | TGTGCCATCAGTGAGTCGACAGAAAATCAGCCCCAGCATTTT | CAISESTENQPQHF
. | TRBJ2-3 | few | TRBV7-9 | TGTGCCAGCAGCTTTGGGGGAATGGCCACAGATACGCAGTATTTT | CASSFGGMATDTQYF
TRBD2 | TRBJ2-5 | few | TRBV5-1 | TGCGCCAGCAGCTTGTCTAGCGGGGGCTCGACCCAGTACTTC | CASSLSSGGSTQYF
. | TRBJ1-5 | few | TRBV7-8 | TGTGCCAGCAGGCGGGGCCAGGAGTCTCCCCAGCATTTT | CASRRGQESPQHF
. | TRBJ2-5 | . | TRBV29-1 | TGCAGCGTTTACACACCAACACAGACCCAGTACTTC | CSVYTPTQTQYF
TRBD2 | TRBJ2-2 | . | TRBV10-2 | TGCGCCACTCGACTAGCGGGGGCCGGGGAGCTGTTTTTT | CATRLAGAGELFF
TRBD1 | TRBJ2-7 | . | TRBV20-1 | TGCAGTGCTTACAGGGGTGGCTCCTACGAGCAGTACTTC | CSAYRGGSYEQYF
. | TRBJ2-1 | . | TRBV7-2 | TGTGCCAGCAGCACACCACGACCCTACAATGAGCAGTTCTTC | CASSTPRPYNEQFF
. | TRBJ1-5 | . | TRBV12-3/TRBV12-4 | TGTGCCACTACGAAAGGGTCGGAGCAGCCCCAGCATTTT | CATTKGSEQPQHF
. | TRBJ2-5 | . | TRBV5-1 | TGCGCCAGCAGCTCGTCAGGGATTGGAGAGACCCAGTACTTC | CASSSSGIGETQYF
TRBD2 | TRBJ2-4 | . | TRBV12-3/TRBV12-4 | TGTGCCAGCAGTCATAGCGGGGGGGCTAACATTCAGTACTTC | CASSHSGGANIQYF
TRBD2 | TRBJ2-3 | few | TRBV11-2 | TGTGCCAGCAGCAACGGGGGGGGTGGCACAGATACGCAGTATTTT | CASSNGGGGTDTQYF
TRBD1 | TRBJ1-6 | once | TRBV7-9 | TGTGCCAGCAGCTACAGGGGAGAAGGATCACCCCTCCACTTT | CASSYRGEGSPLHF
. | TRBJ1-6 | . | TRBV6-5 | TGTGCCAGCAGATTGACCTCAGGGTATAATTCACCCCTCCACTTT | CASRLTSGYNSPLHF
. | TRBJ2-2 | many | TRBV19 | TGTGCCAGTAGATATAGGTTGGCGAGCACCGGGGAGCTGTTTTTT | CASRYRLASTGELFF
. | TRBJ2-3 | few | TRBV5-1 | TGCGCCAGCAGCAGCGGAAGCGCAGATACGCAGTATTTT | CASSSGSADTQYF
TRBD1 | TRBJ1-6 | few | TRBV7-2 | TGTGCCAGCAGCTCGGAGACAGGGGGCTGGGGATCACCCCTCCACTTT | CASSSETGGWGSPLHF
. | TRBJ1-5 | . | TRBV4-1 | TGCGCCAGCAGCCAAGATCTTGCGGATTATCAGCCCCAGCATTTT | CASSQDLADYQPQHF
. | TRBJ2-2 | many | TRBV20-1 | TGCAGTGCTAGTAACTATGTCGACGGGGAGCTGTTTTTT | CSASNYVDGELFF
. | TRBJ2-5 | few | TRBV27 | TGTGCCAGCAGCGGCCTGTTCCAAGAGACCCAGTACTTC | CASSGLFQETQYF
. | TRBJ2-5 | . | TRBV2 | TGTGCCAGCACCAGCTCAGGGAAAGAGACCCAGTACTTC | CASTSSGKETQYF
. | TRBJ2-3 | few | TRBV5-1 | TGCGCCAGCAGCTTGAGACGGAACACAGATACGCAGTATTTT | CASSLRRNTDTQYF
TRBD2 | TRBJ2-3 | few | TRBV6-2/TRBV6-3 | TGTGCCAGCATCTTTGCGGGGGCAGATACGCAGTATTTT | CASIFAGADTQYF
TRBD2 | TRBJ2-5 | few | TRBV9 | TGTGCCAGCACTCGGCTAGCGGGGGGTAACCAAGAGACCCAGTACTTC | CASTRLAGGNQETQYF
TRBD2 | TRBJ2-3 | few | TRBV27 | TGTGCCAGCTCGAGGCGGGGGGAGTATACGCAGTATTTT | CASSRRGEYTQYF
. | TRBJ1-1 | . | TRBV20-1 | TGCAGTGCCATCCCGGGCTTCAACACTGAAGCTTTCTTT | CSAIPGFNTEAFF
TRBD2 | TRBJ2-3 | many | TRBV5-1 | TGCGCCAGCAGCTTGGAGCCTAGCGGGCAAGATACGCAGTATTTT | CASSLEPSGQDTQYF
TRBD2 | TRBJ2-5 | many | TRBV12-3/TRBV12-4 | TGTGCCAGCAGCTGGACTAGCGGAACGATACAAGAGACCCAGTACTTC | CASSWTSGTIQETQYF
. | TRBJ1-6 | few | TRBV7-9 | TGTGCCAGCAGCTTCGGACTAGCAGGCAATAATTCACCCCTCCACTTT | CASSFGLAGNNSPLHF
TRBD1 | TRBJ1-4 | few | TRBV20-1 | TGCAGTGCTAGAAACACAGGGGTAGCAAGGGAATACGAAAAACTGTTTTTT | CSARNTGVAREYEKLFF
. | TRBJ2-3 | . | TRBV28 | TGTGCCAGCAGTTTACACGGGGGCGGGGTGTCCACAGATACGCAGTATTTT | CASSLHGGGVSTDTQYF
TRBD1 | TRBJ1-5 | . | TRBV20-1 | TGCAGTGCCACCCCGGGGGACAGACGCAATCAGCCCCAGCATTTT | CSATPGDRRNQPQHF
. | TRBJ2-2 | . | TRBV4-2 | TGTGCCAGCAGCCTAGTGGCCACACCCGGGGAGCTGTTTTTT | CASSLVATPGELFF
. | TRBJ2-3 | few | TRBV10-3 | TGTGCCATCGGGCCAATAGGGGCAGATACGCAGTATTTT | CAIGPIGADTQYF
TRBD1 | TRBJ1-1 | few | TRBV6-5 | TGTGCCAGCAGTTGGGACAGGGGCATGAACACTGAAGCTTTCTTT | CASSWDRGMNTEAFF
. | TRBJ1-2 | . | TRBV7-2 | TGTGCCAGCAGTATGGGCGGGGTCCGGTATGGCTACACCTTC | CASSMGGVRYGYTF
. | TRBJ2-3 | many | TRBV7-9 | TGTGCCAGCAGCTTATTCCGGACACCTAGCACAGATACGCAGTATTTT | CASSLFRTPSTDTQYF
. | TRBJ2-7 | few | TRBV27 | TGTGCCAGCAGAAGCGGACAGTTCGAGCAGTACTTC | CASRSGQFEQYF
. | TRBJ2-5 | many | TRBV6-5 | TGTGCCAGCAGTAACCAGGGGAAGGGGGAGACCCAGTACTTC | CASSNQGKGETQYF
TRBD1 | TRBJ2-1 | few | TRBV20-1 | TGCAGTGCTACTCGGACAGGCTACAATGAGCAGTTCTTC | CSATRTGYNEQFF
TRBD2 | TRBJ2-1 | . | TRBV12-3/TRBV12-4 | TGTGCCAGCAGTTTTACCGGGGGGGACCGCATTGGAAAACAGTTCTTC | CASSFTGGDRIGKQFF
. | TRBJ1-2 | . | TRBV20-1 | TGCAGTGCTACAGGGTCGGGTGGCTACACCTTC | CSATGSGGYTF
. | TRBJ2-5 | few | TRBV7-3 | TGTGCCAGCAGCCTCAGGACAGAAGAGACCCAGTACTTC | CASSLRTEETQYF
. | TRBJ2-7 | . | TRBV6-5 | TGTGCCAGCAGTTGGGACGGAAGCTCCTACGAGCAGTACTTC | CASSWDGSSYEQYF
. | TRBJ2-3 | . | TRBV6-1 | TGTGCCACTACCCAGAGGGACCTAGGAGATACGCAGTATTTT | CATTQRDLGDTQYF
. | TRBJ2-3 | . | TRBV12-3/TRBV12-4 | TGTGCCAGCAGATCCGAGGGAGGTACGCAGTATTTT | CASRSEGGTQYF
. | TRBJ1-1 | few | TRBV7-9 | TGTGCCAGCAGCCCCGGGGTAGGCGCGGACACTGAAGCTTTCTTT | CASSPGVGADTEAFF
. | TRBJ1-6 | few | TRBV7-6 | TGTGCCAGCAGCTTACGGAGAGTAGATTCACCCCTCCACTTT | CASSLRRVDSPLHF
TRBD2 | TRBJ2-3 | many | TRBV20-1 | TGCAGTGCTCAGATTCCCCGACTAGCGGGGGGCCTTAATGATGGTACGCAGTATTTT | CSAQIPRLAGGLNDGTQYF
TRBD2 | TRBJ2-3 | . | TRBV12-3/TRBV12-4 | TGTGCCAGCAGCCCACTAGCGGGGTCTACAGATACGCAGTATTTT | CASSPLAGSTDTQYF